Below, one TCR beta chain is given with its context. The data derive from a study of blood T cell repertoires in COVID-19. Turning to the study itself: In each case, the material was cDNA or gDNA derived from T cells, B-cell-depleted T cells, or PBMCs.

The table came from immunoSEQ multiplex PCR; TCRdb's copy has only in-frame clones and leaves some out. The table includes fewer than 200,000 clones, less than 90% detected once. The V gene lost 5 bases and the J gene lost 0 bases, with 13 bases spanning the gap. This CDR3 has 15 amino acids. Germline assignment: CDR1 SGHAT and CDR2 FQNNGV. Participants were aged about 18 to 89 years from 24 US areas. Clinical history as reported by participants underpinned cohort assignment. Symptom resolution, clearance, or two negative PCRs marked the recovered donors of Cohort 3. The chain employs TRBV11-2 and TRBJ1-2; tentatively, D is TRBD1 (5 bases). This clonotype was sampled from a woman aged 45-65 years who had recovered from COVID-19. Source material: PBMCs or T cells enriched from blood (not recorded which). The CDR3 loop reads CASSNQKGPNYGYTF. In DNA form, the CDR3 reads TGTGCCAGCAGCAACCAAAAGGGGCCTAACTATGGCTACACCTTC.